The 15 T cell receptor beta chains in this list originate from one sample, sequenced in a study of blood T cell repertoires in COVID-19. TCRdb's table, derived via immunoSEQ multiplex PCR, lists solely in-frame clones and lacks some. The sample lists 85,000 to 95,000 clones; roughly 91% were seen once. Sequencing was carried out using peripheral blood. All receptors come from a woman over 75 with acute or convalescent COVID-19.

The gene calls are TRBV7-8 and TRBJ2-6, with 9 positions matching TRBD1. Germline V CDR1 and CDR2: SGHVS, FQNEAQ. The V segment lost 8 bases and the J segment 2 bases; nucleotides outside the gene matches: 4. This CDR3 region has 15 residues. The chain's CDR3 is CASQRTGAGANVLTF. Written as DNA, the CDR3 is TGTGCCAGCCAAAGGACAGGGGCTGGGGCCAACGTCCTGACTTTC.

V is TRBV24-1 and J is TRBJ2-5, with 8 bases matching TRBD2. Germline values: CDR1 KGHDR, CDR2 SFDVKD. Trimming took 4 bases from V and 5 from J; bases not matched to a gene: 8. This CDR3 has 15 amino acids. CDR3 loop: CATSDPGGAGETQYF. The CDR3 nucleotides read TGTGCCACCAGTGACCCCGGGGGGGCAGGGGAGACCCAGTACTTC.

By sample share, this clone is large. The chain recombines TRBV6-1 with TRBJ1-3; no firm D call. The germline V gene encodes CDR1 MNHNS and CDR2 SASEGT. The CDR3 is made up of 14 amino acids. V dropped 3 bases and J dropped 0 bases, with 6 bases sitting between them. The CDR3 loop is CASSDGASGNTIYF. The CDR3, as DNA: TGTGCCAGCAGTGATGGAGCCTCTGGAAACACCATATATTTT.

The chain joins TRBV9 to TRBJ1-2, with TRBD1 matching 8 bases. Germline trimming cut 3 bases from V and 4 bases from J; bases unmatched to any gene: 5. Germline V lookup: CDR1 SGDLS, CDR2 YYNGEE. The CDR3 extends over 14 amino acids. The CDR3 here is CASSEGQGGYGYTF. CDR3 DNA: TGTGCCAGCAGCGAAGGACAGGGCGGCTATGGCTACACCTTC.

V and J are TRBV5-1 and TRBJ1-2, with 11 positions matching TRBD1. Germline lookup yields CDR1 SGHRS and CDR2 YFSETQ. The CDR3 contains 15 residues. The ends lost 0 bases at V and 8 bases at J; junction bases unmatched: 6. In DNA, the CDR3 is TGCGCCAGCAGCTTGGGTGGACAGGGGGCTCGAGGCTACACCTTC. Amino acid sequence: CASSLGGQGARGYTF.

The chain is built from TRBV2 and TRBJ1-1; TRBD1 matches 7 bases. This CDR3 spans 13 amino acids. Germline V gene lookup returns CDR1 SNHLY and CDR2 FYNNEI. Trimming cost V 8 bases and J 1 base; bases outside gene matches: 4. Written as DNA, the CDR3 is TGTGCCAGCGGAAGACAGGGGAACACTGAAGCTTTCTTT. It encodes CASGRQGNTEAFF.

The rearrangement links TRBV10-1 to TRBJ1-1; D unclear. Trimming took 6 bases from V and 1 from J, leaving 12 bases between them. Germline CDR1 is WNHNN and CDR2 is SYGVQD (reference sequence). This CDR3 is built from 14 residues. The CDR3: CASSLGIGNTEAFF. In DNA form, the CDR3 reads TGCGCCAGCAGCCTCGGGATTGGGAACACTGAAGCTTTCTTT.

This rearrangement joins TRBV5-1 to TRBJ2-6; the D gene is possibly TRBD2 (6 bases). This CDR3 has 15 amino acids. Germline loops: CDR1 SGHRS, CDR2 YFSETQ. V lost 2 bases and J lost 0, with 6 bases in between. The CDR3 here is CASSFGGSGANVLTF. Here the CDR3 DNA reads TGCGCCAGCAGCTTCGGGGGCTCTGGGGCCAACGTCCTGACTTTC.

This chain joins TRBV7-2 and TRBJ1-4, with a possible D match to TRBD1 (5 bases). V gave up 1 base and J gave up 7 bases, with 13 bases separating them. CDR1 and CDR2 from the germline V gene are SGHTA and FQGNSA. CDR3 length: 15 residues. The CDR3 region is CASSLDQGGGEKLFF. The DNA for the CDR3 is TGTGCCAGCAGCTTAGACCAGGGCGGGGGTGAAAAACTGTTTTTT.

The rearrangement joins TRBV30 to TRBJ1-5; 8 positions agree with TRBD1. The CDR3 runs to 15 residues. Germline CDR1 and CDR2: GTSNPN and SVGIG (reference sequence). V lost 2 bases to trimming and J lost 2 bases; unmatched junction nucleotides: 5. The CDR3 loop reads CAWSLGGQGNQPQHF. For the CDR3, the DNA is TGTGCCTGGAGTTTGGGGGGACAGGGCAATCAGCCCCAGCATTTT.

This clone was observed a handful of times. In the same sample, other DNA sequences code for this CDR3. The chain links TRBV7-8 to TRBJ2-2; the D gene is possibly TRBD1 (5 bases). Trimming shortened V by 5 bases and J by 2 bases, and 15 bases separated the two germline ends. The CDR3 is 16 residues long. Germline CDR1 is SGHVS and CDR2 is FQNEAQ. This chain's CDR3 is CASSPTTEFNTGELFF. The CDR3 bases are TGTGCCAGCAGCCCAACGACAGAATTTAACACCGGGGAGCTGTTTTTT.

The J gene is TRBJ2-5, the V gene TRBV2; 13 bases line up with TRBD2. V trimming: 3 bases; J trimming: 4 bases; junction bases outside the gene matches: 2. Looked up from germline, CDR1 is SNHLY and CDR2 is FYNNEI. The CDR3 has 15 amino acids. The CDR3 coding sequence is TGTGCCAGCAGTGAGGGGACTAGCGGGACAGAGACCCAGTACTTC. Protein: CASSEGTSGTETQYF. The full variable domain, with the rest looked up from reference TRBV2 and TRBJ2-5, is EPEVTQTPSHQVTQMGQEVILRCVPISNHLYFYWYRQILGQKVEFLVSFYNNEISEKSEIFDDQFSVERPDGSNFTLKIRSTKLEDSAMYFCASSEGTSGTETQYFGPGTRLLVL.

This rearrangement joins TRBV3-1 (or the pseudogene TRBV3-2) to TRBJ2-5; maybe TRBD1 (6 bases). Trimming took 3 bases from V and 1 from J, leaving 6 bases between them. The CDR3 is made up of 13 amino acids. CDR1 and CDR2 (germline): LGHDT, YNNKEL (reference sequence). For the CDR3, the DNA is TGTGCCAGCAGCCAGGGGGCCCAAGAGACCCAGTACTTC. Residues: CASSQGAQETQYF.

This chain connects TRBV2 to TRBJ1-3; D is possibly TRBD1 (5 bases). This CDR3 is built from 14 residues. The germline V and J ends were trimmed by 4 bases and 2 bases, with 9 bases remaining between them. Germline V gene sequence: CDR1 SNHLY, CDR2 FYNNEI. This CDR3 reads CASSVGAAGNTIYF. The DNA of the CDR3 is TGTGCCAGCAGTGTTGGGGCAGCTGGAAACACCATATATTTT.

The chain couples TRBV29-1 to TRBJ1-5; 8 nucleotides match TRBD1. Germline assignment: CDR1 SQVTM and CDR2 ANQGSEA. V dropped 5 bases and J dropped 2; count of bases not matched to a gene: 11. The length of the CDR3 is 16 residues. CDR3 sequence: CSVKDRVYSGNQPQHF. The CDR3 nucleotides are TGCAGCGTTAAGGACAGGGTATATTCGGGCAATCAGCCCCAGCATTTT.